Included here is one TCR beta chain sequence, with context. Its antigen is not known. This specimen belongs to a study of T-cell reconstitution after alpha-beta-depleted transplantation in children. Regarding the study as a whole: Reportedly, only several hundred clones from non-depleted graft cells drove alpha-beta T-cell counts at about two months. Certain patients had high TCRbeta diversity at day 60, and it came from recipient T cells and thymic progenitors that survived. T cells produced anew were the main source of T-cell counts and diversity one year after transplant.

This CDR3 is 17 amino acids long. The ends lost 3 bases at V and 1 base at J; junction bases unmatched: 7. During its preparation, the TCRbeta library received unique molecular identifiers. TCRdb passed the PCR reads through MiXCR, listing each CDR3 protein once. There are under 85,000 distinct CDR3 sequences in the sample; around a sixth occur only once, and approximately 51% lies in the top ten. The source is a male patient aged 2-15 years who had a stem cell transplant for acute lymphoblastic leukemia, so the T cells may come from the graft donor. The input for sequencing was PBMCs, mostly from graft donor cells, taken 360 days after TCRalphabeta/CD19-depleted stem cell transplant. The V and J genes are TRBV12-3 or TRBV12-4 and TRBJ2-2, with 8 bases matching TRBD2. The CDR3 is CASSFGGAIMNTGELFF. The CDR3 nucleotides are TGTGCCAGCAGTTTCGGGGGGGCCATCATGAACACCGGGGAGCTGTTTTTT.